This T cell receptor (beta chain) was found in a study of T cell responses to AZD1222 COVID-19 vaccine. Study-level results: A mostly white British donor set with more females was recruited, and clonal diversity was possibly underestimated. Baseline seropositivity characterized only six AZD1222 recipients. Reportedly, nearly half of unique spike TCRs recognized epitopes outside B.1.351/B.1.1.7 mutations. Samples come after the peak T cell response, not at day 14.

The CDR3 consists of 13 residues. Germline V gene lookup returns CDR1 SEHNR and CDR2 FQNEAQ (reference sequence). V was clipped by 1 base and J by 4 bases, with 7 bases between them. In this sample, this clone turned up once. The antigen remains undetermined. This same CDR3 is encoded by further DNA sequences in the sample. Measured with immunoSEQ multiplex PCR; TCRdb has only the in-frame clones, and not every one. The sample holds about 200,000 clones, roughly 92% seen once. The chain employs TRBV7-9 and TRBJ1-2; D is undetermined. The TCR originated in an adult who received the AZD1222 COVID-19 vaccine. The input for sequencing was peripheral blood, taken 28 days after the second AZD1222 dose. CDR3 sequence: CASSLGGGYGYTF. The DNA of the CDR3 is TGTGCCAGCAGCTTAGGCGGCGGCTATGGCTACACCTTC.